Listed below are T cell receptor beta chains from one sample, sequenced in a study of cytomegalovirus exposure and HLA in healthy donors. Using immunoSEQ multiplex PCR, the repertoire was profiled, and TCRdb retains in-frame clones only, with some absent. Listed are about 130,000 clones; more than 0.9% falls within the top ten. Material: PBMCs. These receptors were obtained from a man between 18 and 35 years old in good health and CMV-seronegative. CDR3s leave out the opening cysteine and the closing phenylalanine or tryptophan. Fields, in order: V gene, D gene, CDR3 length, CDR3 protein. D genes are given only for firm matches.

TRBV5-1	-	11	ASSYGQHYGYT
TRBV4-1	-	11	ASSQVGGDKQY
TRBV5-6	TRBD1	14	ASSRQGQYSNQPQH
TRBV6-1	TRBD1	12	ASSDRGKAVSQH
TRBV5-1	-	14	ASSLVAGTFNEKLF
TRBV28	-	12	ASTEAGRTYEQY
TRBV9	-	15	ASSPKSDTQWNYGYT
TRBV4-1	-	12	ASSQDLGNQPQH
TRBV27	-	16	ASSLYWRRRSLNTEAF
TRBV30	-	11	AWGAGTRNTIY
TRBV5-1	TRBD1	14	ASSPGQGMVSYEQY
TRBV28	-	14	ASVKNPGHRYYEQY
TRBV9	-	13	ASSVSSQSYNEQF
TRBV11-2	-	11	ASSLGSGSEAF
TRBV7-9	-	13	ASRGPGQANTEAF
TRBV11-2	-	16	ASSLETWISVGTGELF
TRBV30	-	9	AWSVLAEQY
TRBV28	TRBD1	14	ASSLDRGPELRGYT
TRBV10-2	-	12	ASSDAQGTSPLH
TRBV6-5	-	13	ASSSGSGRRYGYT
TRBV19	-	14	ASLAYEGASNQPQH
TRBV19	TRBD1	13	ASRTGQAVGDGYT
TRBV9	TRBD2	13	ASSVASGGQETQY
TRBV5-1	TRBD1	14	ASSLTGGHFLETQY
TRBV29-1	TRBD1	12	SVTDRVAFSEQY
TRBV7-3	TRBD1	13	ASSSGQGASGELF
TRBV19	-	15	ASSISPTGASGNTIY
TRBV29-1	-	13	SVVVDTSYSGELF
TRBV2	TRBD1	12	ASSVQGADTEAF
TRBV7-9	-	12	ASSFDRPPDTQY
TRBV7-3	-	12	ASSLTGRTGGYT
TRBV25-1	TRBD2	13	ASSGAGEWGVEQY
TRBV4-1	TRBD1	13	ASSPLRDRVYGYT
TRBV30	TRBD1	11	AWRDRGVEEQY
TRBV19	TRBD2	15	ASKELAGGWNTGELF
TRBV18	TRBD1	12	ASSPGTGFGEQY
TRBV5-6	TRBD2	16	ASSSTSGGAKWSYEQY
TRBV9	TRBD2	10	ASGGGFGEQY
TRBV13	TRBD2	16	ASSRKSPLAGALDTQY
TRBV10-3	-	13	AISDPVKNSYEQY
TRBV19	TRBD1	12	ASTPGQIYYGYT